This entry is about one TCR beta chain. What it binds is not known. Sequencing was performed with immunoSEQ multiplex PCR; in TCRdb, only in-frame clones are kept and a portion is missing. The profile shows more than 70,000 clones, 75% to 90% of them singletons. This sample was taken from a study of T cell responses to AZD1222 COVID-19 vaccine. Study-level information: Analyses pooled second doses at about 4 or about 12 weeks.

Study outcomes and limitations: The peak T cell response came first, and repertoires were sampled only after it. Increased Spike-specific TCR breadth and depth were observed after two AZD1222 doses. Unmutated variant regions are reportedly the target of nearly half of TCRs that are spike-specific.

This specimen consisted of peripheral blood, obtained on day 0 of AZD1222 vaccination. The TCR sequence derives from an adult in good health.

The CDR3 DNA sequence: TGTGCCAGCAGCCCTTCACAGGGGGCGGCCTACGAGCAGTACTTC. This sequence encodes CASSPSQGAAYEQYF. The rearrangement uses TRBV5-5 and TRBJ2-7, with 9 positions matching TRBD1. There are 15 residues in the CDR3. Trimming at V came to 4 bases and at J to 2 bases, leaving 7 bases not matched to a gene. From germline, CDR1 is SGHKS and CDR2 YYEKEE (reference sequence).